This T cell receptor (beta chain) was captured in a study of cytomegalovirus exposure and HLA in healthy donors. Study outcomes and limitations: The authors excluded some V segments, including TRBV6-2 and TRBV6-3, as indistinguishable. Highest at DRB1 and lowest at HLA-C, TCR association rates differed among HLA loci in a later analysis. Roughly 170 TCR beta chains were listed as cytomegalovirus-associated.

On this clone itself: No antigen is known for it.

Primers for the PCR totalled 60 Vbeta and 13 Jbeta. Study processing details: A follow-up analysis tallied 73 million or so unique TCR beta chains, approximately 10 million shared. The data were produced by immunoSEQ multiplex PCR, yet TCRdb's version contains in-frame clones alone and is incomplete. The V and J calls and clone size are taken from that table; D and trimming were inferred from the DNA. The sample comprises approximately 220,000 clones, approximately 88% of which are singletons, and approximately 0.71% rests with the top ten. V shed 5 bases and J 15 bases; nucleotides not matched to a gene: 10. Germline V lookup: CDR1 DFQATT, CDR2 SNEGSKA (reference sequence). The CDR3 is made up of 11 amino acids.

Specimen: PBMCs. The origin of this receptor is a boy younger than 10 in good health and CMV-seronegative. The chain joins TRBV20-1 to TRBJ2-1; 7 nucleotides match TRBD2. This chain's CDR3 is CSAPRLAIRFF. The CDR3 DNA reads TGCAGTGCTCCGCGACTAGCAATAAGGTTCTTC.